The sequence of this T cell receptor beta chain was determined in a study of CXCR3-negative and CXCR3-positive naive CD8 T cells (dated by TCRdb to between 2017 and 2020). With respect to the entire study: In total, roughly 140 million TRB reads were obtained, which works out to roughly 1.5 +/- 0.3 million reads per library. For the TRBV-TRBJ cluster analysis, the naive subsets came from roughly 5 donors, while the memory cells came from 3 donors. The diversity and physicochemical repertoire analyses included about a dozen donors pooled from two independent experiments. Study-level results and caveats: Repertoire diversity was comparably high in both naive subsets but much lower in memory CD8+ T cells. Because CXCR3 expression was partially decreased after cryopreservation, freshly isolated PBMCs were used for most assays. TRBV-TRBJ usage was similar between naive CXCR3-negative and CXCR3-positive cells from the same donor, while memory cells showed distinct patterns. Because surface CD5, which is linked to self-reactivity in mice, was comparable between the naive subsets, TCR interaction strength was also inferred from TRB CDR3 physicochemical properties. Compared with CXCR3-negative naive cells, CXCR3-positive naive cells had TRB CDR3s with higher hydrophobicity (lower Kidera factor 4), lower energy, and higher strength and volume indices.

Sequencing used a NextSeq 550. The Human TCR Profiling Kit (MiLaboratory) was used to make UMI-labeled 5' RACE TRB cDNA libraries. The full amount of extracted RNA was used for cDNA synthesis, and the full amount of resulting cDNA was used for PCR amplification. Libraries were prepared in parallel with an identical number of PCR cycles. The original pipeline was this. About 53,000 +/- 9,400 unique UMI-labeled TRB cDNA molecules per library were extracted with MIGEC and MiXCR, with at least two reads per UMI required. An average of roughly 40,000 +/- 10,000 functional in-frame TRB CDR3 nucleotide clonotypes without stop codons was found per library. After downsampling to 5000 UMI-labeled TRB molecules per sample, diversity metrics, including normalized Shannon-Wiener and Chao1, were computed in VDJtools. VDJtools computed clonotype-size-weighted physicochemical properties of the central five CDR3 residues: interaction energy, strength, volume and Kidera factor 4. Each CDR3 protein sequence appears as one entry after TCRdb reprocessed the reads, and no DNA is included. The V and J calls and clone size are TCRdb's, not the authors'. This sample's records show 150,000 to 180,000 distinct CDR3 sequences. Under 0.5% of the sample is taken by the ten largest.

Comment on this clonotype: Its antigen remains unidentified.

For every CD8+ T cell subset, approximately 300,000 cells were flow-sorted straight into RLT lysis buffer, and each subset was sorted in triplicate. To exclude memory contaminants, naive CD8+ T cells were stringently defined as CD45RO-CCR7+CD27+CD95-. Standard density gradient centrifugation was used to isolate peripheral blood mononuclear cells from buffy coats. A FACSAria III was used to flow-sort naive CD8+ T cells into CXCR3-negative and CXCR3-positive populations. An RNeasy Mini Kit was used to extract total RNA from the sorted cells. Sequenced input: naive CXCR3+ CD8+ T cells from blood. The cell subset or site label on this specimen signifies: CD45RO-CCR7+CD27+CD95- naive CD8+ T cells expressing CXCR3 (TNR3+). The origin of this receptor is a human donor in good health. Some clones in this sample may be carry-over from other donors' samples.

The CDR3 corresponds to CASSSGGGLGWEQYF. The chain links TRBV7-2 with TRBJ2-7; TCRdb proposes TRBD2, but this gene call is untestable without DNA. CDR1 and CDR2 were assigned from the germline V gene as SGHTA and FQGNSA. From its cysteine to its phenylalanine, the CDR3 spans 15 amino acids. There is no recorded DNA.